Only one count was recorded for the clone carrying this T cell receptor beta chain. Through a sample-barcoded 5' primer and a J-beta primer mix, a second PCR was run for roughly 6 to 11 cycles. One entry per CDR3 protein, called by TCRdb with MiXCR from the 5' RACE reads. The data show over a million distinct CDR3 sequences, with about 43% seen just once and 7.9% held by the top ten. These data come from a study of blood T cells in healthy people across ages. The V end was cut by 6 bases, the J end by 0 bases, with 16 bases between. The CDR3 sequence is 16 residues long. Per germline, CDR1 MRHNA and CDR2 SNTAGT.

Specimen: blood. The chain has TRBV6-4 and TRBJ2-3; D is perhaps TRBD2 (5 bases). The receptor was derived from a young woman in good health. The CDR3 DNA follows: TGTGCCAGCAGCGGAGACCGGGAATATAGCACAGATACGCAGTATTTT. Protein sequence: CASSGDREYSTDTQYF.